Listed here are 25 T cell receptor beta chains from one sample, sequenced in a study of blood T cell repertoires in COVID-19. Sequenced by immunoSEQ multiplex PCR; TCRdb stores in-frame clones only, minus some. The sample includes over 85,000 clones, approximately 80% of them seen just once. Sequencing was carried out using peripheral blood. The receptors were gathered from a man aged 55 to 69 with active or convalescent COVID-19.

This clone has just one count. The genes are TRBV30 and TRBJ2-6; tentative D call: TRBD2 (7 bases). CDR3 length: 16 amino acids. V dropped 8 bases and J dropped 0 bases, with 17 bases sitting between them. Germline V gene lookup returns CDR1 GTSNPN and CDR2 SVGIG (reference sequence). CDR3 sequence (DNA): TGTGCCGGAAGAGGGGGGGTTCGCTCTGGGGCCAACGTCCTGACTTTC. Its translation: CAGRGGVRSGANVLTF.

The rearrangement joins TRBV2 to TRBJ2-3, with 7 positions matching TRBD2. The germline V gene encodes CDR1 SNHLY and CDR2 FYNNEI. The V and J ends lost 0 bases and 1 base, in that order; junction bases with no gene match: 7. CDR3 length: 17 residues. The CDR3 bases are TGTGCCAGCAGTGAAGCTCGAAGAGGGAGGGGCACAGATACGCAGTATTTT. As protein: CASSEARRGRGTDTQYF.

The J gene is TRBJ1-5, the V gene TRBV19, with TRBD1 matching over 9 bases. The CDR3 extends over 14 amino acids. Germline CDR1 and CDR2: LNHDA and SQIVND (reference sequence). After removal of 10 bases from V and 4 bases from J, the junction contained 8 bases not matched to a gene. CDR3 coding DNA: TGTGCCACCAACCGGGACAGGGCAAATCAGCCCCAGCATTTT. Translating it yields CATNRDRANQPQHF.

The V gene is TRBV10-3, the J gene TRBJ1-1; D perhaps matches TRBD1 (5 bases). Trimming pared 3 bases from V and 4 bases from J, leaving 12 bases between. The CDR3 is 14 residues long. Germline V gene lookup returns CDR1 ENHRY and CDR2 SYGVKD. The CDR3, as DNA: TGTGCCATCAGTGAAAGGCAGGGCGTCACTGAAGCTTTCTTT. Translating gives CAISERQGVTEAFF.

This clone turned up a few times. J is TRBJ2-3 and V is TRBV2, with 8 bases fitting TRBD1. Germline CDR1 reads SNHLY; CDR2 reads FYNNEI. J lost 5 bases, V lost 5 bases, and 0 bases had no gene match. CDR3 length: 12 amino acids. CDR3 nucleotides: TGTGCCAGCAGTACAGGGGGAGATACGCAGTATTTT. It encodes CASSTGGDTQYF.

The rearrangement links TRBV18 to TRBJ1-5; tentatively, D is TRBD1 (5 bases). This CDR3 spans 13 amino acids. Germline CDR1 KGHSH, CDR2 LQKENI. Trimming pared 6 bases from V and 6 bases from J, leaving 12 bases between. CDR3: CASSAAGLQPQHF. The CDR3 DNA follows: TGTGCCAGCTCGGCCGCAGGGCTTCAGCCCCAGCATTTT.

J is TRBJ2-5 and V is TRBV12-3 or TRBV12-4; D may be TRBD2 (5 bases). The CDR3 length is 11 residues. Trimming removed 7 bases from V and 5 bases from J, with 8 bases in between. The CDR3, as DNA: TGTGCCAGCAAGACGGGGGAGACCCAGTACTTC. Translation gives CASKTGETQYF.

This chain uses TRBV28 with TRBJ2-7; TRBD2 might be the D (6 bases). The germline V gene has CDR1 MDHEN and CDR2 SYDVKM. The V end lost 6 bases, the J end lost 2 bases, and 17 bases lay between the germline ends. The CDR3 is 15 amino acids. The CDR3 bases are TGTGCCAGCAGCAGTGGGACTGCCTACGCCTACGAGCAGTACTTC. The encoded protein is CASSSGTAYAYEQYF.

The chain recombines TRBV2 with TRBJ2-3; a weak D match, TRBD2 (5 bases). Germline V gives CDR1 SNHLY, CDR2 FYNNEI. V was clipped by 7 bases and J by 6 bases, with 17 bases between them. This CDR3 contains 14 residues. The CDR3 sequence is CASNRRTPLDTQYF. The CDR3 nucleotides are TGTGCCAGCAACCGGAGGACCCCTTTGGATACGCAGTATTTT.

The chain combines TRBV11-3 with TRBJ1-1; D remains ambiguous. Germline lookup yields CDR1 SGHNT and CDR2 YENEEA. The ends were cut back, 4 bases at V and 8 bases at J, with 14 bases in the middle. The CDR3 loop spans 13 amino acids. The CDR3 spells CASSSPRVKEAFF. CDR3 bases: TGTGCCAGCAGCTCCCCCCGGGTGAAGGAAGCTTTCTTT.

The CDR3 DNA reads as TGCAGCGGTGGAAGCGGGAGTATCACGCAGTATTTT. It codes for CSGGSGSITQYF. The V call is TRBV29-1, the J call TRBJ2-3; 8 nucleotides align to TRBD2. The CDR3 is made up of 12 amino acids. V dropped 7 bases and J dropped 9; count of bases not matched to a gene: 9. CDR1 and CDR2 (germline): SQVTM, ANQGSEA.

This clone was observed a single time. This chain uses TRBV18 with TRBJ2-7; 7 nucleotides agree with TRBD1. J was trimmed by 6 bases and V by 6 bases; bases with no gene match: 11. The CDR3 has 14 residues. The germline V gene encodes CDR1 KGHSH and CDR2 LQKENI. Here the CDR3 DNA reads TGTGCCAGCTCTCCCCGACAGGGAGAGAGCGAGCAGTACGTC. This gives the protein CASSPRQGESEQYV.

V gene TRBV7-2 combines with J gene TRBJ1-4; D perhaps matches TRBD1 (5 bases). Germline values: CDR1 SGHTA, CDR2 FQGNSA. This CDR3 spans 15 amino acids. V lost 5 bases to trimming and J lost 5 bases, with 15 bases between them. The CDR3 spells CASSPRGTLNEKLFF. The CDR3 DNA sequence: TGTGCCAGCAGCCCCCGAGGGACTTTGAATGAAAAACTGTTTTTT.

V gene TRBV7-2 combines with J gene TRBJ2-3; the match to TRBD2 covers 10 bases. This CDR3 has 17 residues. Germline CDR1 SGHTA, CDR2 FQGNSA. V shed 4 bases, J shed 6 bases, and the junction held 13 bases outside the gene matches. This CDR3 is CASSSVRTSGMWDTQYF. CDR3 sequence (DNA): TGTGCCAGCAGCTCCGTGCGGACTAGCGGAATGTGGGATACGCAGTATTTT.

CDR3: CASSVTGGLDGYTF. CDR3 nucleotides: TGTGCCAGCAGTGTTACAGGGGGCCTCGATGGCTACACCTTC. This sequence joins TRBV28 and TRBJ1-2, with TRBD1 matching 9 bases. Trimming at V came to 5 bases and at J to 6 bases, leaving 7 bases not matched to a gene. This CDR3 spans 14 amino acids. In germline, CDR1 is MDHEN, CDR2 SYDVKM.

The genes are TRBV7-9 and TRBJ1-2; D unclear. V dropped 2 bases and J dropped 8 bases, with 18 bases sitting between them. CDR3 length: 15 residues. Germline V gene lookup returns CDR1 SEHNR and CDR2 FQNEAQ (reference sequence). This chain's CDR3 is CASSLTSRSSIGYTF. The CDR3 DNA reads as TGTGCCAGCAGCTTAACTTCCAGGTCGTCGATAGGCTACACCTTC.

V gene TRBV28 combines with J gene TRBJ2-1; D call uncertain. CDR3 length: 13 amino acids. The ends were cut back, 11 bases at V and 7 bases at J, with 18 bases in the middle. Germline V gene data show CDR1 as MDHEN and CDR2 as SYDVKM. The chain's CDR3 is CAARSQSGNEQFF. In nucleotides, the CDR3 is TGTGCCGCTCGAAGCCAATCCGGTAATGAGCAGTTCTTC.

This chain uses TRBV2 with TRBJ2-1; the match to TRBD1 covers 9 bases. Germline V gives CDR1 SNHLY, CDR2 FYNNEI. With V trimmed by 4 bases and J by 9 bases, 10 bases remained unmatched. This CDR3 comprises 15 residues. The CDR3 region has the DNA TGTGCCAGCAGTGGGGACAGGGCGGGTGTGGGTGAGCAGTTCTTC. Protein: CASSGDRAGVGEQFF.

This chain uses TRBV19 with TRBJ2-2, with D possibly being TRBD1 (7 bases). Germline V gives CDR1 LNHDA, CDR2 SQIVND (reference sequence). This CDR3 is built from 16 residues. V lost 3 bases to trimming and J lost 4 bases, with 15 bases between them. CDR3 in DNA: TGTGCCAGTAGTATTTTCCGACAGGGAGGCACCGGGGAGCTGTTTTTT. As protein: CASSIFRQGGTGELFF.

In this sample, this clone turned up once. V is TRBV29-1 and J is TRBJ2-1, with D tentatively TRBD2 (6 bases). This CDR3 spans 14 amino acids. With 4 bases removed from V and 0 bases from J, the gap between germline ends came to 10 bases. The germline gives CDR1 SQVTM, CDR2 ANQGSEA. The chain's CDR3 is CSVVTGSSYNEQFF. DNA of the CDR3: TGCAGCGTTGTAACCGGGAGCTCCTACAATGAGCAGTTCTTC.

The rearrangement uses TRBV5-1 and TRBJ2-2, with D perhaps matching TRBD2 (5 bases). The CDR3 is 19 residues long. The V gene lost 0 bases and the J gene lost 2 bases, with 20 bases spanning the gap. Germline CDR1 and CDR2: SGHRS and YFSETQ. CDR3 DNA: TGCGCCAGCAGCTTGGCCAGAATTGGCCTAGCTGAAAACACCGGGGAGCTGTTTTTT. The encoded protein is CASSLARIGLAENTGELFF.

This chain joins TRBV3-1 (or the pseudogene TRBV3-2) and TRBJ2-2; D might be TRBD2 (6 bases). V lost 1 base, J lost 10 bases, and 10 bases lay in between. CDR1 is LGHDT and CDR2 is YNNKEL in the germline V gene (reference sequence). This CDR3 contains 13 residues. The CDR3 loop reads CASSQVGREELFF. As DNA, the CDR3 is TGTGCCAGCAGCCAAGTTGGGCGGGAGGAGCTGTTTTTT.

Written as DNA, the CDR3 is TGTGCCAGCAGCCTCGGGACTAATCGCCAAGAGACCCAGTACTTC. Its translation: CASSLGTNRQETQYF. The rearrangement joins TRBV9 to TRBJ2-5, with TRBD2 matching over 7 bases. Germline assignment: CDR1 SGDLS and CDR2 YYNGEE. V gave up 4 bases and J gave up 1 base; unmatched junction bases: 7. The CDR3 is 15 amino acids. The whole variable domain, filled in from reference TRBV9 and TRBJ2-5, reads DSGVTQTPKHLITATGQRVTLRCSPRSGDLSVYWYQQSLDQGLQFLIQYYNGEERAKGNILERFSAQQFPDLHSELNLSSLELGDSALYFCASSLGTNRQETQYFGPGTRLLVL.

This clone was seen a single time. The junction and the germline gene differ at one end; a read error may be behind it. The J gene is TRBJ2-3, the V gene TRBV7-7; 13 bases align to TRBD2. There are 15 residues in the CDR3. The germline V gene has CDR1 SSHAT and CDR2 FNYEAQ (reference sequence). The CDR3 protein is CASSRTSGRSDTQYF. The CDR3 coding sequence is TGTGCTAGCAGCCGGACTAGCGGGAGATCAGATACGCAGTATTTT.

This chain connects TRBV5-8 to TRBJ2-2; tentatively, D is TRBD2 (5 bases). This CDR3 is 12 amino acids long. Per germline, CDR1 SGHTS and CDR2 YDEGEE. The V gene lost 4 bases and the J gene lost 13 bases, with 14 bases spanning the gap. The CDR3 bases are TGTGCCAGCAGCCCTACTGGCCGGGGGCTGTTTTTT. Translation: CASSPTGRGLFF.